The clone carrying this T cell receptor (beta chain) was detected a few times. Antigen: not known. This CDR3 spans 15 amino acids. Between the trimmed V and J ends, which lost 5 bases and 6 bases, there was a span of 17 bases. Germline CDR1 is SGHTA and CDR2 is FQGNSA. This sample was taken from a study of beta chain features in type 1 diabetes. Study overall: Sorted cells, approximately 110,000,000 in number, were examined across all samples.

All of the isolated RNA was reverse transcribed, so expressed TCRB transcripts were sequenced. The assay was immunoSEQ multiplex PCR, and TCRdb's table has in-frame clones only and misses some. Counted here are about 360,000 clones, roughly 13% occurring once; the ten biggest clones make up roughly 0.017%. Study-level findings and limits: Patients with Type 1 diabetes showed moderately but significantly shorter TCRB CDR3s in all four CD4+ subsets. The question of HLA type influencing TCRB rearrangement was one that remained unresolved here.

The clonotype was recovered from a man aged 18 to 29 in good health. The rearrangement joins TRBV7-2 to TRBJ1-5; maybe TRBD1 (5 bases). The sequenced sample was naive CD4+ T cells from blood. The CDR3 protein is CASSPGTVGRQPQHF. The CDR3 DNA sequence: TGTGCCAGCAGCCCGGGGACTGTCGGGCGTCAGCCCCAGCATTTT.